Given below is one T cell receptor beta chain in context. Its antigen is still unknown. Base qualities are not recorded, but no much larger clone differs from it by a single base. Systemically healthy Caucasian individuals from Russia, some 40 in total and aged roughly 6 to 90 years, were included as donors. About 10 milliliters of peripheral blood were collected from each donor into EDTA-treated Vacutainer tubes. Ficoll-Paque density-gradient centrifugation was used to isolate PBMCs, with at least 6 million per sample. Total RNA, at least 6 micrograms per sample, was extracted from PBMCs with Trizol reagent. For every donor, flow cytometry on a PBMC aliquot measured the percentage of naive CD45RAhigh/CD27high T cells. Libraries were built with 5' RACE. Data came from an Illumina HiSeq 2500. A second about 7 to 12 cycle PCR used a sample-barcoded 5' primer and a J-beta primer mix. A unique molecular identifier was introduced onto each TCR beta cDNA molecule by a template-switch 5' adaptor carrying 12 random nucleotides. At least 2.5 million CDR3-containing paired-end reads were obtained from each sample. First-strand cDNA synthesis was performed from all RNA using the Mint cDNA synthesis kit, with priming by a TRBC-specific oligonucleotide. Following uracil-DNA glycosylase treatment, a first 18-cycle PCR with universal primers M1SS and BC2_uni_R was performed on all cDNA. As for the authors' bioinformatics: For normalization, 1 million high-quality reads, each with a distinct molecular identifier, were randomly selected from each sample. Reads with shared molecular identifiers were discarded instead of being binned into consensus sequences. MiTCR, set to a Q25 quality threshold and the strictest error-elimination algorithm, was used for CDR3 identification, clonotype clustering and error correction. A nonparametric unseen species model with Euler transformation was used to estimate a lower bound on total TCR beta diversity. Clones were called with MiXCR by TCRdb after fastp trimmed the public reads at Q25, and only in-frame beta chains were retained. Rows are unified per CDR3 protein, each entry keeping the most common DNA and genes. The V and J calls here are based on TCRdb, not the publication. The sample includes around 280,000 distinct CDR3 sequences, with 25% to 30% observed a single time. The top ten constitute roughly 28% of the sample.

Sequences MDHEN (CDR1) and SYDVKM (CDR2) are obtained from the germline V gene. Clipping removes 8 bases from V and 3 bases from J, with 14 as the unmatched junction base count. The CDR3 contains 16 residues, cysteine and phenylalanine counted. Only CDR3 DNA remains: 48 bases, in frame from the first base. This sample was included in a study of blood T cells in healthy people across ages (dated by TCRdb to about 2015). With regard to the full study: In model experiments, template switching captured roughly one uniquely barcoded TCR beta cDNA molecule for every two T cells. Using deep sequencing normalized with unique cDNA molecular identifiers, the study measured how TCR beta repertoire diversity changes with age. Donors were grouped into four age groups: young (average 16 years), middle-aged (less than 40), aged (around 56) and long-lived (around 80). To avoid experimental bias, donors of different ages were distributed randomly across sequencing lanes. For two donors (one aged 18 to 30 and one aged 80 or older), the study analyzed two additional independent replicas of 1 million unique cDNA reads from the same blood draw. Summary of the overall study and its limitations: Conclusive comparison of naive and antigen-experienced compartments was prevented by the profiling of bulk unsorted PBMCs. Estimates of total diversity based on one million sequenced T cells were regarded as lower bounds and as underestimates. Compared with the aged group, the long-lived group had more naive CD4+ T cells, fewer expanded clones and increased TCR diversity, suggesting age selection. Donor CMV infection status was unknown, potentially confounding age-related changes in expanded clonotypes. There was a strong correlation between observed TCR beta diversity and the percentage of naive T cells measured by flow cytometry. As age increased, observed TCR beta diversity per million T cells dropped in a roughly linear way, and a significant reduction was already evident by age around 41.

This clonotype was sampled from an older woman in good health. The chain was built from TRBV28 and TRBJ2-7; 9 of the junction bases match TRBD1. Sequencing used blood. DNA sequence: TGTGCCAGCCTCCAAACATCCGGGACAGGGCACTACGAGCAGTACTTC. It translates as CASLQTSGTGHYEQYF. Where the CDR3 stops, the reference TRBV28 and TRBJ2-7 genes take over; the full variable domain is DVKVTQSSRYLVKRTGEKVFLECVQDMDHENMFWYRQDPGLGLRLIYFSYDVKMKEKGDIPEGYSVSREKKERFSLILESASTNQTSMYLCASLQTSGTGHYEQYFGPGTRLTVT.